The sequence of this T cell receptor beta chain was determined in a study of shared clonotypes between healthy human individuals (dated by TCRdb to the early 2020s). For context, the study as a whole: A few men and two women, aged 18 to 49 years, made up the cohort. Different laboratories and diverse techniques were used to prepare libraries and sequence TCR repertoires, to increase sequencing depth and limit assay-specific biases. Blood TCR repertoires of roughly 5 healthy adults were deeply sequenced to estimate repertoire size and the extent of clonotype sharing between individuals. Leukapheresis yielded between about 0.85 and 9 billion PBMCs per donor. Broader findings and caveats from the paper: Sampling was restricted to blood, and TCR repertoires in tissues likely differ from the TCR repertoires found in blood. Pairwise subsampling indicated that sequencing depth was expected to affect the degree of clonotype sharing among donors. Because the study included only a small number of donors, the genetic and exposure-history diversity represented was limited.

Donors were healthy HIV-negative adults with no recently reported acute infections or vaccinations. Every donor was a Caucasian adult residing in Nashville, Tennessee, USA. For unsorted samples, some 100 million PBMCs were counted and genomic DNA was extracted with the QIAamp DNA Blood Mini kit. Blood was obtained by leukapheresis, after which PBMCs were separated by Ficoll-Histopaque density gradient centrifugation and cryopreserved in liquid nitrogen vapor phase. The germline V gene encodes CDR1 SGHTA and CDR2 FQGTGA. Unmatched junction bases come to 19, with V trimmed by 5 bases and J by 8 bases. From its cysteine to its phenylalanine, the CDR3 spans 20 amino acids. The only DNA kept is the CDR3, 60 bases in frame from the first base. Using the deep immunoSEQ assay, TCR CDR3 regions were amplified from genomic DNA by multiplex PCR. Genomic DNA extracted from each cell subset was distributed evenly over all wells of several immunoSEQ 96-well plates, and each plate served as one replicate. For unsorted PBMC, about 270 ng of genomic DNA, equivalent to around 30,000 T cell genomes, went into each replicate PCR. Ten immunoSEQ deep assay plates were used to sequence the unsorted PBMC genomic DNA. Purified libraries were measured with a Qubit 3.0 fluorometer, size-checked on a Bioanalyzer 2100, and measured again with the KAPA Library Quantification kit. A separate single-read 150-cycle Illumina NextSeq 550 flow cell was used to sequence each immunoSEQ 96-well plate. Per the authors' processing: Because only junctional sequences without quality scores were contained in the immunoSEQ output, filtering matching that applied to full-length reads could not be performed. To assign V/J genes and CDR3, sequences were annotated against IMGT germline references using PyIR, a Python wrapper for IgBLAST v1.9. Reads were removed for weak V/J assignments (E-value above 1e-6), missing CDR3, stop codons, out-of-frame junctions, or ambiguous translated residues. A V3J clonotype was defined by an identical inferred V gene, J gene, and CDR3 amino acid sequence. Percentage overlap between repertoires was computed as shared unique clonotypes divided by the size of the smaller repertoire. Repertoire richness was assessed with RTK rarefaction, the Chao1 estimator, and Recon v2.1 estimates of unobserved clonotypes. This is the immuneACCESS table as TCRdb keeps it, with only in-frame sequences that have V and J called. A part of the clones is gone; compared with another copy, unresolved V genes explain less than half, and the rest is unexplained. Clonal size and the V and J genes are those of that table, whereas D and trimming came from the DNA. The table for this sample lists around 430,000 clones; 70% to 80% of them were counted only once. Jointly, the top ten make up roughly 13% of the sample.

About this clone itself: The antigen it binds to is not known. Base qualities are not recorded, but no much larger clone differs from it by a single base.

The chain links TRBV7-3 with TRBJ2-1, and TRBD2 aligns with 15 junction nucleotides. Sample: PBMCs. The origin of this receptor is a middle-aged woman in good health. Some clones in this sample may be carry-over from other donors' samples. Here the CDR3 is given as CASSPFGLAGGLRSLDEQFF. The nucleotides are TGTGCCAGCAGCCCATTTGGACTAGCGGGAGGGCTGAGGAGTTTAGATGAGCAGTTCTTC.